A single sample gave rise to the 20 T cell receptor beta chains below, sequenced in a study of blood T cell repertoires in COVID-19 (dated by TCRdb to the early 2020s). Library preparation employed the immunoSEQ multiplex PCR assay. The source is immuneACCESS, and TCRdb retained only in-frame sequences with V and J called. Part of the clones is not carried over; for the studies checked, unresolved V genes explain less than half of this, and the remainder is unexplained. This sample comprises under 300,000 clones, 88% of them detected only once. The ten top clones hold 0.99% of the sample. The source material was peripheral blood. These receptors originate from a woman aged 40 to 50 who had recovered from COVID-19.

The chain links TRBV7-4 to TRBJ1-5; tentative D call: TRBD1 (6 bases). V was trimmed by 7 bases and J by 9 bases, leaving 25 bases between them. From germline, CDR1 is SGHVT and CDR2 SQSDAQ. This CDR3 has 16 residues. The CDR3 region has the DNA TGTGCCAGCATCAACCACCGGACAGACCCGATGGGGCCCCAGCATTTT. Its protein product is CASINHRTDPMGPQHF.

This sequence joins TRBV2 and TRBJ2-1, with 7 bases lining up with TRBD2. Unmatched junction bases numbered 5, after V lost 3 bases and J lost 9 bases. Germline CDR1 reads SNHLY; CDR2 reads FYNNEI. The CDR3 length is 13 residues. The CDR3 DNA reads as TGTGCCAGCAGTGAGGGGCGGGAGAGTGAGCAGTTCTTC. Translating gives CASSEGRESEQFF.

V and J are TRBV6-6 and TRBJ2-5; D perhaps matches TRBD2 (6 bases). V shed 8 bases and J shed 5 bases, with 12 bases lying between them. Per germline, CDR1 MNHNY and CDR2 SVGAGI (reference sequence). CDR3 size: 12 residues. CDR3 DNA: TGTGCCAGCGGGGCCGGAGGGGAGACCCAGTACTTC. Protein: CASGAGGETQYF.

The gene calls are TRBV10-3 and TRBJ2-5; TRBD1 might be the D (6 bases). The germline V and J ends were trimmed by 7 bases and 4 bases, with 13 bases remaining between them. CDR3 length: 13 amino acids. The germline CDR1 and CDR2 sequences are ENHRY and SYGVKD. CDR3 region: CAITPGVGETQYF. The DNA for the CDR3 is TGTGCCATCACGCCAGGGGTCGGAGAGACCCAGTACTTC.

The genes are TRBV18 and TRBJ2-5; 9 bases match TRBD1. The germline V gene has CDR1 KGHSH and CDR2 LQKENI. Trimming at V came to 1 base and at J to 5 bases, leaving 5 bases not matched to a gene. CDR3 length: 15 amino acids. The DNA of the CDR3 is TGTGCCAGCTCACCACAGACAGGGGGTAGTGAGACCCAGTACTTC. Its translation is CASSPQTGGSETQYF. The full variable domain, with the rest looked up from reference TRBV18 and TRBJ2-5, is NAGVMQNPRHLVRRRGQEARLRCSPMKGHSHVYWYRQLPEEGLKFMVYLQKENIIDESGMPKERFSAEFPKEGPSILRIQQVVRGDSAAYFCASSPQTGGSETQYFGPGTRLLVL.

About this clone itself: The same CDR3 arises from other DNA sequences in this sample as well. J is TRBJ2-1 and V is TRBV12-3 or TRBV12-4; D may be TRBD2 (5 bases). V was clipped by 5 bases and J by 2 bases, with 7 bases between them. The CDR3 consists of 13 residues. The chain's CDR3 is CASSPGTYNEQFF. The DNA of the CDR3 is TGTGCCAGCAGTCCCGGGACCTACAATGAGCAGTTCTTC.

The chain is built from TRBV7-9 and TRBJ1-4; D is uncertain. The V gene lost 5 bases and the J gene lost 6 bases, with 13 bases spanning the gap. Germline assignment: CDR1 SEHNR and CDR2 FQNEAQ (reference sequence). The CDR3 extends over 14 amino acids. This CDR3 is CASSAQWEDEKLFF. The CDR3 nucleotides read TGTGCCAGCAGCGCCCAATGGGAGGATGAAAAACTGTTTTTT. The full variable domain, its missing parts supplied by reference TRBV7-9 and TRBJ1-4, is DTGVSQNPRHKITKRGQNVTFRCDPISEHNRLYWYRQTLGQGPEFLTYFQNEAQLEKSRLLSDRFSAERPKGSFSTLEIQRTEQGDSAMYLCASSAQWEDEKLFFGSGTQLSVL.

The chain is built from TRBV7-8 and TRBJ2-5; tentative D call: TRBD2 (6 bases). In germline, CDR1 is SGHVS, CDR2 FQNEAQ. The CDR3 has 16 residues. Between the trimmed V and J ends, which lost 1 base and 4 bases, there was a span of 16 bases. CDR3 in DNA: TGTGCCAGCAGCTTAGTCGGGGGACTGGCCCCAGAGACCCAGTACTTC. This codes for CASSLVGGLAPETQYF.

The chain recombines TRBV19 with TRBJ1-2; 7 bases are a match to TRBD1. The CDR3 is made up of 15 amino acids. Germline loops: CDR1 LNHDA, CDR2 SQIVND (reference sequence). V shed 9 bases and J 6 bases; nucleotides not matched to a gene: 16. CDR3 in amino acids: CASSKGGQRSNGYTF. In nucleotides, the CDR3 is TGTGCCAGCTCGAAGGGGGGACAGCGGAGCAATGGCTACACCTTC.

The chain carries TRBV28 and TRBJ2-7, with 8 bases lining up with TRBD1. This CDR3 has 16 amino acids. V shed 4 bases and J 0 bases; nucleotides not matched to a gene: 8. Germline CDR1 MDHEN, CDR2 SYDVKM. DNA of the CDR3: TGTGCCAGCAGTTCAGCAGGGACAGGAACCTCCTACGAGCAGTACTTC. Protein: CASSSAGTGTSYEQYF.

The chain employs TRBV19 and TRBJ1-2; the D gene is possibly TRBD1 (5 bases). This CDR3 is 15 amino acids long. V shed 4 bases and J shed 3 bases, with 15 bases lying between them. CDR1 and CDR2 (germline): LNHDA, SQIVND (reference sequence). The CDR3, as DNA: TGTGCCAGTAGTAGGCGGCAGGGAGGAGACTATGGCTACACCTTC. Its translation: CASSRRQGGDYGYTF. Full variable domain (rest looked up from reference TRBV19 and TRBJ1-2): DGGITQSPKYLFRKEGQNVTLSCEQNLNHDAMYWYRQDPGQGLRLIYYSQIVNDFQKGDIAEGYSVSREKKESFPLTVTSAQKNPTAFYLCASSRRQGGDYGYTFGSGTRLTVV.

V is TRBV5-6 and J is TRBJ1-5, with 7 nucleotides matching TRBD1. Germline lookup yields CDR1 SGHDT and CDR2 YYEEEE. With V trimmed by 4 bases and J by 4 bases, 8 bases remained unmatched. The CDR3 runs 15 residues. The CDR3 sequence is CASSTGTVRNQPQHF. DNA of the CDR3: TGTGCCAGCAGCACAGGGACAGTCCGGAATCAGCCCCAGCATTTT.

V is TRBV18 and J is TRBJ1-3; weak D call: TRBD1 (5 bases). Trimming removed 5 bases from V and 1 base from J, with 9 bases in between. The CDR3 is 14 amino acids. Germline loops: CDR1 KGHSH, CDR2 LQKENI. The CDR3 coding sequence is TGTGCCAGCTCAGCCCAGGGATCTGGAAACACCATATATTTT. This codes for CASSAQGSGNTIYF.

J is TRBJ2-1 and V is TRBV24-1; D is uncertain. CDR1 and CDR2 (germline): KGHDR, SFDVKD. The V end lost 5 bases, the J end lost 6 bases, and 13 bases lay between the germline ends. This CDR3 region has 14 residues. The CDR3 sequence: CATSGLLEANEQFF. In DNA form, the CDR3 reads TGTGCCACCAGTGGGTTACTCGAGGCCAATGAGCAGTTCTTC.

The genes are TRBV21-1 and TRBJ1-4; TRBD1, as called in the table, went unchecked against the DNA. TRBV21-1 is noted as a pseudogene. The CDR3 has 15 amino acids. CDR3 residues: CASSKALLGSGAGNF. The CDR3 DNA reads TGTGCCAGCAGCAAAGCGCTTTTGGGGTCTGGGGCAGGGAATTTT.

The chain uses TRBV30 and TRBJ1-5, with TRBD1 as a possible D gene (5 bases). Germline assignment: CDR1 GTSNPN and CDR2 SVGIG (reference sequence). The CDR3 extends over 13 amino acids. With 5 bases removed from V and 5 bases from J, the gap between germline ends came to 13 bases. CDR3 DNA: TGTGCCTGGGCCTCAGGGCCGTATCAGCCCCAGCATTTT. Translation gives CAWASGPYQPQHF.

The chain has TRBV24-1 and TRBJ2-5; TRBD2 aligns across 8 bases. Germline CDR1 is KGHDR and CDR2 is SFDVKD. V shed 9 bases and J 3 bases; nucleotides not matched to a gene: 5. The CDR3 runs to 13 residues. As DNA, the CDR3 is TGTGCCACCCGGCGGGGGGTCGAAGAGACCCAGTACTTC. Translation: CATRRGVEETQYF.

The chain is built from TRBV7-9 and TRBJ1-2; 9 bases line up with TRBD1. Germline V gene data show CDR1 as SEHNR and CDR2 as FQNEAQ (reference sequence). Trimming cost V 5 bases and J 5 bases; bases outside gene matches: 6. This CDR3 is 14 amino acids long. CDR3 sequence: CASSAQGARYGYTF. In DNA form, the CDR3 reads TGTGCCAGCAGCGCACAGGGGGCGCGGTATGGCTACACCTTC.

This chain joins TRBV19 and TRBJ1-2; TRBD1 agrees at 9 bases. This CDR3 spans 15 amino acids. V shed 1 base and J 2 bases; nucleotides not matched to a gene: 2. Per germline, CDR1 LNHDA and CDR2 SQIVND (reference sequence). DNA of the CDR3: TGTGCCAGTAGTATAGTCGGGACAGGGAACTATGGCTACACCTTC. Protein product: CASSIVGTGNYGYTF.

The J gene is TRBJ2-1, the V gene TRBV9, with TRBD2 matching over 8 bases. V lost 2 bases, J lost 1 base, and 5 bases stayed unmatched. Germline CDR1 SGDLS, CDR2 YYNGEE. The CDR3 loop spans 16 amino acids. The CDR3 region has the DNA TGTGCCAGCAGCGTTGGAACTAGCGGTTCCTACAATGAGCAGTTCTTC. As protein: CASSVGTSGSYNEQFF.